Presented here are 2 T cell receptor beta chains from one specimen sequenced in a study of CD8 T cells in ankylosing spondylitis. No antigen has been identified for these receptors. The study's findings and limits: Characteristic of ankylosing spondylitis blood, it appeared, was a TCR beta motif comprising roughly eight highly homologous variants.

One entry per CDR3 protein, called by TCRdb with MiXCR from the 5' RACE reads. This table holds about 510,000 distinct CDR3 sequences, less than 6% found once. Sequenced input: blood, either unsorted or a sorted T cell fraction (not recorded which). Receptors were obtained from a male donor with ankylosing spondylitis.

This clonotype was detected ten times or more. The chain combines TRBV10-3 with TRBJ2-7; D gene uncertain. This CDR3 contains 14 residues. Deletions cut 0 bases from V and 7 bases from J, with 13 bases between. Germline V lookup: CDR1 ENHRY, CDR2 SYGVKD. CDR3 sequence reads: CAISESPQTWEQYF. DNA for the CDR3: TGTGCCATCAGTGAGTCCCCCCAGACTTGGGAGCAGTACTTC.

This clonotype was observed a few times. This chain links TRBV2 with TRBJ2-2; the D is unclear. CDR3 length: 12 amino acids. Germline V lookup: CDR1 SNHLY, CDR2 FYNNEI. V was cut by 7 bases and J by 6 bases, with 9 bases left in between. The CDR3 here is CASINVAGELFF. Written as DNA, the CDR3 is TGTGCCAGCATCAATGTGGCCGGGGAGCTGTTTTTT.